The 14 T cell receptor beta chains reported below all come from one sample, sequenced in a study of blood T cell repertoires in COVID-19. Data came from immunoSEQ multiplex PCR; TCRdb stores just in-frame clones and leaves some out. The table has about 96,000 clones, about 81% seen once. Sequenced input: peripheral blood. Every receptor here comes from a woman in her fifties or sixties with acute or convalescent COVID-19.

This chain joins TRBV5-6 and TRBJ1-2; unclear D gene. Germline V gene lookup returns CDR1 SGHDT and CDR2 YYEEEE. The CDR3 runs 17 residues. The V end was cut by 4 bases, the J end by 1 base, with 20 bases between. The CDR3 nucleotides are TGTGCCAGCAGCAGGGAGGAGAGCGGACCCATTAACTATGGCTACACCTTC. Protein: CASSREESGPINYGYTF.

The rearrangement links TRBV15 to TRBJ1-1, with TRBD1 identical over 7 bases. Germline CDR1 LNHNV, CDR2 YYDKDF (reference sequence). J was trimmed by 11 bases and V by 1 base; bases with no gene match: 13. The CDR3 contains 15 residues. The CDR3 region is CATSRALTTGARAFF. CDR3 DNA: TGTGCCACCAGCAGAGCCTTGACAACAGGGGCTCGTGCTTTCTTT.

The rearrangement joins TRBV5-4 to TRBJ1-2; 9 bases line up with TRBD1. The CDR3 is 16 amino acids. The junction had 10 bases not matched to a gene; V was cut back by 3 bases and J by 4 bases. Germline assignment: CDR1 SGHNT and CDR2 YYREEE (reference sequence). CDR3 amino acids: CASSYDTGGGGYGYTF. As DNA, the CDR3 is TGTGCCAGCAGCTATGATACAGGGGGCGGCGGCTATGGCTACACCTTC.

The J gene is TRBJ2-2, the V gene TRBV4-3; a weak D match, TRBD2 (5 bases). V lost 3 bases and J 6 bases, leaving 14 bases between the germline ends. This CDR3 has 15 amino acids. Germline assignment: CDR1 LGHNA and CDR2 YSLEER. The CDR3 DNA sequence: TGCGCCAGCAGCCACCACGGACGGGATGCCGGGGAGCTGTTTTTT. As protein: CASSHHGRDAGELFF.

The V gene is TRBV7-5, the J gene TRBJ1-5; the listed D gene, TRBD1, was not tested against the DNA. TRBV7-5 is noted as a pseudogene. The CDR3 has 18 amino acids. The CDR3 region has the DNA TGTGTCAGAAGCCCACCTACGCTAGGGGGCGAAAGCAATCAGCCCCAGCATTTT. Translated, it gives CVRSPPTLGGESNQPQHF.

The J gene is TRBJ2-1, the V gene TRBV24-1; D ambiguous. The V gene lost 3 bases and the J gene lost 6 bases, with 11 bases spanning the gap. This CDR3 has 14 residues. Germline V gene data show CDR1 as KGHDR and CDR2 as SFDVKD. In DNA form, the CDR3 reads TGTGCCACCAGTGATAAGTACAGATTCAATGAGCAGTTCTTC. It translates to CATSDKYRFNEQFF.

This sequence joins TRBV5-1 and TRBJ1-4; the D gene is possibly TRBD1 (5 bases). Germline CDR1 and CDR2: SGHRS and YFSETQ. The germline V and J ends were trimmed by 4 bases and 1 base, with 17 bases remaining between them. This CDR3 region has 17 residues. The CDR3 nucleotides read TGCGCCAGCAGCCCGCGGGACGGAGACCTAACTAATGAAAAACTGTTTTTT. It specifies CASSPRDGDLTNEKLFF. The entire variable domain, with the rest obtained from reference TRBV5-1 and TRBJ1-4, is as follows: KAGVTQTPRYLIKTRGQQVTLSCSPISGHRSVSWYQQTPGQGLQFLFEYFSETQRNKGNFPGRFSGRQFSNSRSEMNVSTLELGDSALYLCASSPRDGDLTNEKLFFGSGTQLSVL.

The chain joins TRBV7-3 to TRBJ1-1; D ambiguous. This CDR3 region has 13 residues. V gave up 2 bases and J gave up 5 bases, with 9 bases separating them. Germline loops: CDR1 SGHTA, CDR2 FQGTGA. The CDR3 region has the DNA TGTGCCAGCAGCTTACAGGCCACGACTGAAGCTTTCTTT. Translated: CASSLQATTEAFF.

This chain joins TRBV4-3 and TRBJ1-4; D remains unclear. Germline loops: CDR1 LGHNA, CDR2 YSLEER. The CDR3 totals 16 residues. V was shortened by 0 bases and J by 0 bases, with 8 bases between the two germline ends. The CDR3 loop reads CASSQDPRATNEKLFF. DNA for the CDR3: TGCGCCAGCAGCCAAGATCCGCGGGCAACTAATGAAAAACTGTTTTTT.

This clone was observed a single time. This chain connects TRBV27 to TRBJ1-3; TRBD1 matches 7 bases. Germline CDR1 reads MNHEY; CDR2 reads SMNVEV (reference sequence). The CDR3 loop spans 16 amino acids. The V gene end was trimmed by 4 bases and the J gene end by 0 bases; junction bases not matched to a gene: 6. The DNA of the CDR3 is TGTGCCAGCAGTTCTCGACAGGGTAGCTCTGGAAACACCATATATTTT. Its protein product is CASSSRQGSSGNTIYF.

This chain connects TRBV18 to TRBJ1-1; D perhaps matches TRBD1 (6 bases). The V gene lost 2 bases and the J gene lost 6 bases, with 10 bases spanning the gap. Germline-derived CDR1 and CDR2 are KGHSH and LQKENI. The CDR3 contains 13 residues. For the CDR3, the DNA is TGTGCCAGCTCACCAGAAAGGACAGCTGAAGCTTTCTTT. This sequence encodes CASSPERTAEAFF. Drawing the rest from reference TRBV18 and TRBJ1-1, the complete variable domain is NAGVMQNPRHLVRRRGQEARLRCSPMKGHSHVYWYRQLPEEGLKFMVYLQKENIIDESGMPKERFSAEFPKEGPSILRIQQVVRGDSAAYFCASSPERTAEAFFGQGTRLTVV.

The chain joins TRBV12-3 or TRBV12-4 to TRBJ1-1; D is unclear. Trimming cost V 5 bases and J 1 base, with 8 bases left between them. The CDR3 consists of 13 residues. The CDR3 protein is CASSKKRNTEAFF. Written as DNA, the CDR3 is TGTGCCAGCAGTAAAAAGCGGAACACTGAAGCTTTCTTT.

As to this clone: Other nucleotide sequences from this sample produce the same CDR3. The V and J genes are TRBV9 and TRBJ1-1; D gene ambiguous. The germline CDR1 and CDR2 sequences are SGDLS and YYNGEE. V lost 0 bases to trimming and J lost 2 bases, with 5 bases between them. CDR3 length equals 13 residues. The CDR3 loop is CASSVGRNTEAFF. The DNA for the CDR3 is TGTGCCAGCAGCGTAGGGAGAAACACTGAAGCTTTCTTT.

The chain combines TRBV28 with TRBJ1-1; unclear D gene. Per the germline V gene, CDR1 is MDHEN and CDR2 is SYDVKM. Trimming left V 4 bases short and J 5 bases short, with 8 bases between. The CDR3 runs 12 residues. The CDR3 protein is CASSWAKTEAFF. The CDR3 DNA sequence: TGTGCCAGCAGTTGGGCGAAGACTGAAGCTTTCTTT.